This TCR beta chain was recovered during a study of beta chain features in type 1 diabetes (dated by TCRdb to 2017 to 2018). At the level of the whole study: Patients and healthy donors did not differ in mean age, gender distribution, total cell number or subset yield. Across all samples, 107,917,701 sorted cells were examined, and cell number per subset correlated strongly with RNA yield. In the study, TCRB repertoires of sorted circulating CD4+ T cell subsets from recently diagnosed type 1 diabetes patients were compared with those of matched healthy donors. Regulatory and stem cell-like memory subsets were obtained from only 8 patients and about 8 healthy donors, while naive and central memory subsets were obtained from all 28 donors. The investigation overall reported the following: The naive, central memory and regulatory TCRB repertoires appeared to resemble one another more closely among patients than among healthy donors. HLA sub-analyses involved small numbers of individuals, so any influence of HLA type on TCRB rearrangement remained unresolved. A moderate but significant shortening of TCRB CDR3 length was observed in type 1 diabetes patients in all four CD4+ subsets. Shorter templates might have been favored by PCR, but patient and control samples were amplified and corrected together, so both groups would have been affected equally by any skew. Because cDNA was sequenced instead of genomic DNA, highly expressing activated cells could be over-represented, though the groups showed no difference in activation or CD3 levels. Patients with type 1 diabetes made fewer insertions and deleted more nucleotides at VDJ recombination sites, implying thymic rearrangement abnormalities.

The entire amount of isolated RNA was reverse transcribed using the High Capacity cDNA Reverse Transcription Kit, so the sequenced TCRB transcripts were expressed ones. Deep immunoSEQ sequencing was performed on naive, central memory and regulatory T cell samples, with an average of roughly 4 million total reads per sample. After sorted cells were lysed in RLT buffer, RNA was extracted with DNase-treated RNeasy Micro or Mini kits, with the choice depending on cell number. To prevent cross-contamination, every cell subset was processed on its own, while patient and healthy donor samples were processed together. The immunoSEQ multiplex PCR was used to amplify TCRB sequences from cDNA, generating 87-bp fragments that spanned the CDR3 region. The amplicons were sequenced using the Illumina HiSeq platform. The study's own analysis went as follows. PCR bias was computationally corrected using synthetic template baselines, reads within Hamming distance 2 were collapsed, and singletons that could not be merged were discarded. Reads were aligned against IMGT to assign V, D and J genes, CDR3 length and insertions or deletions at six rearrangement sites. Clonotype counts were normalized to sorted cell number within each subset before computing true diversity and Gini coefficients with the tcR R package. The overlap coefficient, calculated on TCRB nucleotide sequences, was used to quantify repertoire sharing. Out-of-frame TCRB sequences from naive cells were analyzed to stand in for the pre-selection repertoire. The source is immuneACCESS, and TCRdb retained only in-frame sequences with V and J called. Part of the clones is not carried over; for the studies checked, unresolved V genes explain less than half of this, and the remainder is unexplained. That table is the source of V, J and clone size, and D and trimming were worked out from the DNA. For this sample the table gives 500,000 to 650,000 clones, of which 9.5% to 15% were detected only once. The ten most abundant clones make up around 0.12% of the sample.

This clone came up a few times. Its antigen has not been determined. There are no base qualities to consult, and no much larger clone falls within one base. Including cysteine and phenylalanine, the CDR3 has 15 amino acids. This entry keeps only the CDR3 DNA: 45 bases, framed from base 1. The germline V end is reduced by 0 bases and the J end by 11 bases; junction bases left unmatched: 10. CDR1 and CDR2, per the germline V gene, are LGHNA and YNFKEQ. A single peripheral blood draw of about 120 mL on average was collected from each donor into heparinised tubes. Using a panel that included CD45RO, CCR7, CD25, CD127, CD95 and CD27, naive, central memory, regulatory and stem cell-like memory CD4+ T cells were sorted on a BD FACSAria II. Every sorted population had a purity above 95%. PBMCs were isolated right away by Lymphoprep density gradient centrifugation and were stained directly, without culture. So that batch effects would be minimized, each experiment stained and sorted samples in pairs, pairing one healthy donor with one patient.

The receptor's source is a man between 25 and 39 years old with type 1 diabetes. The sequenced sample consisted of naive CD4+ T cells from blood. The cell subset or site label, as the study defines it: true naive CD4+ T cells. The chain is assembled from TRBV4-2 and TRBJ1-1; 9 bases in the middle match TRBD1. The CDR3 protein sequence reads: CASSQDRGQGFLAFF. The DNA reads as follows: TGTGCCAGCAGCCAAGATAGGGGACAGGGTTTTTTGGCTTTCTTT.